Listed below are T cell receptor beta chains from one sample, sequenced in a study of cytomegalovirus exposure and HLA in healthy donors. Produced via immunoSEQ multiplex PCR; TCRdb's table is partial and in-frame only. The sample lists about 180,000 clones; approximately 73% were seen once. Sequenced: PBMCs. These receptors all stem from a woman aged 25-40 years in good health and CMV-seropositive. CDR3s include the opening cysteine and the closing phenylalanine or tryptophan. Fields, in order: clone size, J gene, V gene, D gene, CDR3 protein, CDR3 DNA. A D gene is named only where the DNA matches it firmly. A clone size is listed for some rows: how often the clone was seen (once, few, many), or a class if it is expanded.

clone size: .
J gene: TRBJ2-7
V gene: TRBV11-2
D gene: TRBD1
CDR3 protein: CASSLDKGQGYEQYF
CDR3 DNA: TGTGCCAGCAGCTTAGATAAGGGACAGGGCTACGAGCAGTACTTC

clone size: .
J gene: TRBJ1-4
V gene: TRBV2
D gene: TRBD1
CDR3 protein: CASSERTGENEKLFF
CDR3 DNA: TGTGCCAGCAGTGAAAGGACAGGGGAAAATGAAAAACTGTTTTTT

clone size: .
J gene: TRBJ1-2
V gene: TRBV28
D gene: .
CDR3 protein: CASSRYGYTF
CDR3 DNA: TGTGCCAGCAGTCGCTATGGCTACACCTTC

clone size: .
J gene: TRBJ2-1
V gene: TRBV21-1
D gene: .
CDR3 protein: CASIIRETGDPNEQFF
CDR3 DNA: TGTGCCAGCATTATTCGGGAGACAGGGGACCCTAATGAGCAGTTCTTC

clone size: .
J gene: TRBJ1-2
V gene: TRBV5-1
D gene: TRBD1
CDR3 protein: CASSFPSDRRASNYGYTF
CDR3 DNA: TGCGCCAGCAGCTTTCCGTCGGACAGGAGAGCGTCAAACTATGGCTACACCTTC

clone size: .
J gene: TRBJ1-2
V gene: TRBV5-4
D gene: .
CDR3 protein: CASSFPQRFYGYTF
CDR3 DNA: TGTGCCAGCAGCTTTCCCCAGCGTTTCTATGGCTACACCTTC

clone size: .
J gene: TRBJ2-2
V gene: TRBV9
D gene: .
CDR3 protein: CASSVGSGTNTGELFF
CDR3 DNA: TGTGCCAGCAGCGTAGGTAGCGGAACGAACACCGGGGAGCTGTTTTTT

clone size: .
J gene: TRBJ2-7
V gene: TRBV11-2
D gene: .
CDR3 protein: CASSLDSSSSYEQYF
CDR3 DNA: TGTGCCAGCAGCTTAGATTCGAGTAGCTCCTACGAGCAGTACTTC

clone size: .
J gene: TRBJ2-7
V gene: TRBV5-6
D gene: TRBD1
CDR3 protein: CASSNHRDRVDEQYF
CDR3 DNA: TGTGCCAGCAGTAACCACCGGGACAGGGTAGATGAGCAGTACTTC

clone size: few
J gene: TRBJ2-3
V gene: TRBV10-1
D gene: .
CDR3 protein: CASSAPGALWQYF
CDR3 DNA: TGCGCCAGCAGTGCCCCGGGAGCCCTATGGCAGTATTTT

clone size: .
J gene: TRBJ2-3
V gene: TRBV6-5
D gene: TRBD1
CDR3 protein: CASTRTGLTDTQYF
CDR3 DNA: TGTGCCAGCACCCGGACAGGGCTAACAGATACGCAGTATTTT

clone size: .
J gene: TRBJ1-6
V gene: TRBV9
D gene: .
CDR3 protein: CASSVGTRPSPLHF
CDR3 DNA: TGTGCCAGCAGCGTAGGGACAAGGCCTTCACCCCTCCACTTT

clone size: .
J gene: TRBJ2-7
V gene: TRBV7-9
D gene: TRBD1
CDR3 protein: CASSLALMTGGSHEQYF
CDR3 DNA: TGTGCCAGCAGCTTAGCGCTAATGACAGGGGGTAGCCACGAGCAGTACTTC

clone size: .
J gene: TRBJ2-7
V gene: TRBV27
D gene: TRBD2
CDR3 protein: CASSPSGGDTYEQYF
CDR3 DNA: TGTGCCAGTAGCCCCTCGGGGGGAGACACCTACGAGCAGTACTTC

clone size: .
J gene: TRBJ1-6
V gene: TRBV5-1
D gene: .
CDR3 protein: CASTPVGGGNSPLHF
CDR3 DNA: TGCGCCAGCACCCCAGTGGGGGGAGGTAATTCACCCCTCCACTTT

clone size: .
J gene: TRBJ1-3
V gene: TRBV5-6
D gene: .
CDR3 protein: CASSFRYSGNTIYF
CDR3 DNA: TGTGCCAGCAGCTTCCGGTACTCTGGAAACACCATATATTTT

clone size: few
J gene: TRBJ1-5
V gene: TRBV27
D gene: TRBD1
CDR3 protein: CASSPLNRGLQPQHF
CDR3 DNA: TGTGCCAGCAGTCCCCTCAACAGGGGGCTTCAGCCCCAGCATTTT

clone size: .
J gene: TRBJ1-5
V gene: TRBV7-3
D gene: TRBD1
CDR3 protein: CASSSPDRALDNQPQHF
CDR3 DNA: TGTGCCAGCAGCTCCCCGGACAGGGCCCTTGACAATCAGCCCCAGCATTTT

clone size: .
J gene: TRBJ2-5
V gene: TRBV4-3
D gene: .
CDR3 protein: CASGLLEQYF
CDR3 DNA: TGCGCCAGCGGCCTCTTGGAGCAGTACTTC

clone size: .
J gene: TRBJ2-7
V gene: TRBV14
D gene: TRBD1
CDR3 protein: CASSQGQGAGYEQYF
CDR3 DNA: TGTGCCAGCAGCCAAGGTCAGGGGGCGGGATACGAGCAGTACTTC

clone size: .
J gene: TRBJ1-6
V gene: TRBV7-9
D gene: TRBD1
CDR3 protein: CASSFSGGSYNSPLHF
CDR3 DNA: TGTGCCAGCAGCTTCTCAGGGGGCTCCTATAATTCACCCCTCCACTTT

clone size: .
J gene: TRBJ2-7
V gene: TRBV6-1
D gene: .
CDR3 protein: CASSSSTQPYEQYF
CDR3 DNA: TGTGCCAGCAGTTCGTCGACTCAACCATACGAGCAGTACTTC

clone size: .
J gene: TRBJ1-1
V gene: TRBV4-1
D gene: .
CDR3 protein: CASSQDLRGGEAFF
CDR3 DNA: TGCGCCAGCAGCCAAGATTTACGGGGGGGTGAAGCTTTCTTT

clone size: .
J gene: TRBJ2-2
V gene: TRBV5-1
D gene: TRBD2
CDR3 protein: CASSLASSGGAGNTGELFF
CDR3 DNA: TGCGCCAGCAGCTTGGCCTCTAGCGGGGGGGCCGGGAACACCGGGGAGCTGTTTTTT

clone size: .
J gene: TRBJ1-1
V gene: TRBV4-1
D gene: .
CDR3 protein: CASSHPRGVEAFF
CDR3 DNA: TGCGCCAGCAGCCACCCCCGAGGAGTTGAAGCTTTCTTT

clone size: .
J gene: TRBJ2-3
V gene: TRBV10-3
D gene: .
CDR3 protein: CAIRGLSTDTQYF
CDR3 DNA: TGTGCCATCCGAGGTTTAAGCACAGATACGCAGTATTTT

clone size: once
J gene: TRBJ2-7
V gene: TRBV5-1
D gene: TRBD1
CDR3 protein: CASSPTGTGEQYF
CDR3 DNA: TGCGCCAGCAGCCCGACAGGGACGGGCGAGCAGTACTTC

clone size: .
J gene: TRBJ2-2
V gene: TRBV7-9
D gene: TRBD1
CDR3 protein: CASSFPPGQGAGTGELFF
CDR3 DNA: TGTGCCAGCAGCTTCCCCCCCGGGCAGGGGGCCGGGACCGGGGAGCTGTTTTTT

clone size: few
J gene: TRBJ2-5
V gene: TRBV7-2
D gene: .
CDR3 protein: CASSSPQETQYF
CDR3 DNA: TGTGCCAGCAGCTCCCCACAAGAGACCCAGTACTTC

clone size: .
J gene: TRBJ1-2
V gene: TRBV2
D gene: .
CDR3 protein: CASSRGQGGLYGYTF
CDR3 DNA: TGTGCCAGCAGTAGGGGTCAGGGAGGTCTCTATGGCTACACCTTC

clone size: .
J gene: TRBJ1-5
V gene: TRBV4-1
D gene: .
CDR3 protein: CASSQEFGSQRQPQHF
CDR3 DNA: TGCGCCAGCAGCCAAGAGTTCGGGTCCCAGAGGCAGCCCCAGCATTTT

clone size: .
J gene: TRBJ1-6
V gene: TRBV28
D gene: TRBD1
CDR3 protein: CASSLGIGGLSPPLHF
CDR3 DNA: TGTGCCAGCAGTCTGGGAATAGGGGGCCTAAGTCCACCCCTCCACTTT

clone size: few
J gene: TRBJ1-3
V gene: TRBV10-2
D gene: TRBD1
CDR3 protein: CASSRGQDGNTIYF
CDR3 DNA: TGCGCCAGCAGCCGGGGACAGGATGGAAACACCATATATTTT

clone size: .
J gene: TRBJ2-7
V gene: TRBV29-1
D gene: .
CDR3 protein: CSVAGSYEQYF
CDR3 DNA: TGCAGCGTTGCCGGTTCCTACGAGCAGTACTTC

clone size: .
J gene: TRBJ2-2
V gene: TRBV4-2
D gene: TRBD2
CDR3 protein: CASSQVPAGRNTGELFF
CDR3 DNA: TGTGCCAGCAGCCAAGTGCCAGCGGGGAGAAACACCGGGGAGCTGTTTTTT

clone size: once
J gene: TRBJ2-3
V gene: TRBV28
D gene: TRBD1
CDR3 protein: CASSLGDRTDTQYF
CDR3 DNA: TGTGCCAGCAGTCTGGGGGACAGAACAGATACGCAGTATTTT

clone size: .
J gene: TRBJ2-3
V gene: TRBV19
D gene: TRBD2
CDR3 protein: CASSSTRPSGGITDTQYF
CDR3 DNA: TGTGCCAGTAGTTCCACCCGTCCTAGCGGGGGGATAACAGATACGCAGTATTTT

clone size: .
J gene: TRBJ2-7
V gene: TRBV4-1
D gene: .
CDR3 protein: CASSQWTLLPFSYEQYF
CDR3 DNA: TGCGCCAGCAGCCAATGGACACTTTTACCATTCTCCTACGAGCAGTACTTC